Included here is one TCR beta chain sequence, with context. These data come from a study of blood T cell repertoires in COVID-19. Looking at the study overall: Samples came from the United States, Italy and Spain, spanning acute and convalescent COVID-19. PBMCs, B-cell-depleted T cells, or T cells provided the cDNA or gDNA that made up the material.

Seattle patient enrollment occurred during active infection, with longitudinal follow-up thereafter. In the authors' workflow: Scientists estimated how many nucleated cells there were by amplifying reference gene primers. The assay was immunoSEQ multiplex PCR, and TCRdb's table has in-frame clones only and misses some. V and J calls and clone size are as listed in that table; D and trimming were resolved from the DNA. The sample lists about 180,000 clones; more than 65% were seen once. Sequenced: peripheral blood. The sequence derives from a woman aged 60 to 75 with COVID-19, enrolled during active disease.

The CDR3 sequence: CAIRRQQGMNTEAFF. DNA of the CDR3: TGTGCCATCAGACGACAACAGGGAATGAACACTGAAGCTTTCTTT. This chain links TRBV10-3 with TRBJ1-1; weak D call: TRBD1 (6 bases). Germline CDR1 ENHRY, CDR2 SYGVKD. CDR3 size: 15 residues. Trimming stripped 6 bases from V and 0 bases from J, with 14 bases between.